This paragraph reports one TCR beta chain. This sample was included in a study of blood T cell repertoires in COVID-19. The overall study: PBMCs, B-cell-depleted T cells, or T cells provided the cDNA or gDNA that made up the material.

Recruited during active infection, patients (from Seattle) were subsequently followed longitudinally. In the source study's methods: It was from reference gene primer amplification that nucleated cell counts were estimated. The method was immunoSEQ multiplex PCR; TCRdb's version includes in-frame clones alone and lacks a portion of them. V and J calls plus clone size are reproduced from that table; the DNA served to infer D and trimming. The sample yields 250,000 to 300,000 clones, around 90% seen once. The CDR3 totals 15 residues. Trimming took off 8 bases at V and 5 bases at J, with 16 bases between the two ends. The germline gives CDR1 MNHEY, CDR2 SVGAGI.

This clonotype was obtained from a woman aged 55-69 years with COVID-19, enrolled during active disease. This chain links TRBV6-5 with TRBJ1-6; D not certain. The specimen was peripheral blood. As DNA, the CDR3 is TGTGCCAGCCAAGCCAGGACTCACGATAATTCACCCCTCCACTTT. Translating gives CASQARTHDNSPLHF.